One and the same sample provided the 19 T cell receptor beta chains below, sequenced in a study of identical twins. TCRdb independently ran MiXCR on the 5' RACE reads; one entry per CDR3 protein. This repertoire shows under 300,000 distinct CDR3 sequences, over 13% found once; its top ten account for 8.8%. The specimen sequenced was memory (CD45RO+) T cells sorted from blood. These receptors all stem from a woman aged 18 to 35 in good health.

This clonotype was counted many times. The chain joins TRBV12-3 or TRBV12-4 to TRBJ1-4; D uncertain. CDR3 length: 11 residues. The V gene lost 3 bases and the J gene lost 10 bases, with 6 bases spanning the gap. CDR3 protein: CASSLTGKLFF. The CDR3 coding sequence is TGTGCCAGCAGTTTGACGGGAAAACTGTTTTTT.

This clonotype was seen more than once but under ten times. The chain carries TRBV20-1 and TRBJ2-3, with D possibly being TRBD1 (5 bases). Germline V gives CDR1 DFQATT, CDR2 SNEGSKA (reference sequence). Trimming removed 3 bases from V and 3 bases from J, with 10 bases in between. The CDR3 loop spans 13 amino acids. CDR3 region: CSASKDTTDTQYF. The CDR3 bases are TGCAGTGCTAGTAAGGACACTACAGATACGCAGTATTTT.

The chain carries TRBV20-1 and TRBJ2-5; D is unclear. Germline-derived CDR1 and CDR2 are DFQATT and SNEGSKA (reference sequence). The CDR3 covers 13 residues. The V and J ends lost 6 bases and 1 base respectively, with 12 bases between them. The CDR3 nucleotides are TGCAGTGCGCCCGTGACGGGCCAAGAGACCCAGTACTTC. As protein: CSAPVTGQETQYF.

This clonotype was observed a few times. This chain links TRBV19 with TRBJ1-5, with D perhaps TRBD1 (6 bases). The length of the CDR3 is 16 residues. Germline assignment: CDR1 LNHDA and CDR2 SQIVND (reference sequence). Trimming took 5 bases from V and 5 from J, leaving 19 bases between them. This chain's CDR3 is CASSLQGGRADQPQHF. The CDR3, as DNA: TGTGCCAGTAGTTTACAGGGAGGGAGGGCGGATCAGCCCCAGCATTTT.

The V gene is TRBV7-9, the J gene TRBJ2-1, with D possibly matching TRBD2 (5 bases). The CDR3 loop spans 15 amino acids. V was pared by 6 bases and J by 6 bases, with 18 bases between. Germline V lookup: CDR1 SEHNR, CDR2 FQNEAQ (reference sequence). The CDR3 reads CASSNRGLRFNEQFF. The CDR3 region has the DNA TGTGCCAGCAGTAATCGGGGATTAAGGTTCAATGAGCAGTTCTTC.

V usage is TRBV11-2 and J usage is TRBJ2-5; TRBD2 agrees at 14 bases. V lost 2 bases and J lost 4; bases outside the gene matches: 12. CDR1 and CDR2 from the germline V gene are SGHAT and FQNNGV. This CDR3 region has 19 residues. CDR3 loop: CASSLLPGTSGSLAETQYF. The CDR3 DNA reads TGTGCCAGCAGCTTACTCCCAGGGACTAGCGGGAGTCTTGCAGAGACCCAGTACTTC.

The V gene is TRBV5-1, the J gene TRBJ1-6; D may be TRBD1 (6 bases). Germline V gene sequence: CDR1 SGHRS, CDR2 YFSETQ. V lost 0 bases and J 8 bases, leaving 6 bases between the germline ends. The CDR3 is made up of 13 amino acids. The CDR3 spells CASSLDRDSPLHF. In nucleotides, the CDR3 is TGCGCCAGCAGCTTGGACAGGGATTCACCCCTCCACTTT.

The CDR3 loop is CATSDFSGGYFF. The CDR3 coding sequence is TGTGCCACCAGTGATTTTAGCGGGGGTTATTTCTTC. The J gene is TRBJ2-1, the V gene TRBV24-1; 9 bases match TRBD2. V shed 1 base and J 16 bases; nucleotides not matched to a gene: 4. Per germline, CDR1 KGHDR and CDR2 SFDVKD. The CDR3 covers 12 residues.

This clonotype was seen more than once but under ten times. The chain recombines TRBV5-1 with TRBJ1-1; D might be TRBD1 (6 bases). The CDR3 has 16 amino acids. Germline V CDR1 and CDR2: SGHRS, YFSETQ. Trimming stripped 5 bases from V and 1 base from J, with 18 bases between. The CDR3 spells CASSYRVGDTNTEAFF. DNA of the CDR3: TGCGCCAGCAGTTATCGAGTTGGGGACACGAACACTGAAGCTTTCTTT.

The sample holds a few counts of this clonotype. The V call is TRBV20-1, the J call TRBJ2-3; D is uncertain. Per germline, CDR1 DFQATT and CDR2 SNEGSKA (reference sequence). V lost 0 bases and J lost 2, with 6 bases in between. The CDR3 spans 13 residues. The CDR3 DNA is TGCAGTGCTAGAGATTCTAACACAGATACGCAGTATTTT. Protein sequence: CSARDSNTDTQYF.

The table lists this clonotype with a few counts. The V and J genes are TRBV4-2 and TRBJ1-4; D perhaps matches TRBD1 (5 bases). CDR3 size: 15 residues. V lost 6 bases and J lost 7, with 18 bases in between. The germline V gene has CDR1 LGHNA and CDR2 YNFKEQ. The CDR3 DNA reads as TGTGCCAGCAGACCTGGAGGGGAGGAAATTGAAAAACTGTTTTTT. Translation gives CASRPGGEEIEKLFF.

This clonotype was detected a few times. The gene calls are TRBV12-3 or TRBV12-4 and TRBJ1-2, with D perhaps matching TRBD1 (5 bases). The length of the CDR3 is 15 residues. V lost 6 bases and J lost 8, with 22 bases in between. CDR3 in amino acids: CASRPSIFAGRGYTF. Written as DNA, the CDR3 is TGTGCCAGCAGACCTTCCATTTTTGCGGGGCGAGGCTACACCTTC.

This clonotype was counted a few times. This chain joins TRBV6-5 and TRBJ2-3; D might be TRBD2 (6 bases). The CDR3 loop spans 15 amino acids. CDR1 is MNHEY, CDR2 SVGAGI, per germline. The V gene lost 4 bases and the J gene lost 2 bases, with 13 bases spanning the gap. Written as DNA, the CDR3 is TGTGCCAGCAGTTCCGGGGTAGCGGTCACAGATACGCAGTATTTT. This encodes CASSSGVAVTDTQYF.

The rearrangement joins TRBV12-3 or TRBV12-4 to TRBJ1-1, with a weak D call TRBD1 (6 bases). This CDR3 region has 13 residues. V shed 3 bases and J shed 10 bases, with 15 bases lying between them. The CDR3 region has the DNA TGTGCCAGCAGTTTCCAGGGGTACGGTGGAGCTTTCTTT. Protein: CASSFQGYGGAFF.

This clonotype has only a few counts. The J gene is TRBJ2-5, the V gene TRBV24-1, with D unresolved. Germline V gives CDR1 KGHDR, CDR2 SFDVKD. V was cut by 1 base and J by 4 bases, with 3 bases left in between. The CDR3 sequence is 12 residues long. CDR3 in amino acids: CATSDFGETQYF. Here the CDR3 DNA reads TGTGCCACCAGTGATTTCGGAGAGACCCAGTACTTC.

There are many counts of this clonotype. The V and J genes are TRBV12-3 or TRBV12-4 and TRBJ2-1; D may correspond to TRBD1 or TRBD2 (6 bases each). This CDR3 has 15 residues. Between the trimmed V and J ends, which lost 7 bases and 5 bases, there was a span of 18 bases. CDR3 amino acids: CASTQKGGRNNEQFF. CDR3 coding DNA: TGTGCCAGCACCCAAAAGGGGGGCAGAAACAATGAGCAGTTCTTC.

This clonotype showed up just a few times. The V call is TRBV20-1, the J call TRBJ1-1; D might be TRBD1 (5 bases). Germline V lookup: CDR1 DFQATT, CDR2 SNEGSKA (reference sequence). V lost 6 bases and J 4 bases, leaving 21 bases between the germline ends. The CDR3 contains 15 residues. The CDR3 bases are TGCAGTGCCAGACCCGTGGGGGGAGTGGGCACTGAAGCTTTCTTT. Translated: CSARPVGGVGTEAFF.

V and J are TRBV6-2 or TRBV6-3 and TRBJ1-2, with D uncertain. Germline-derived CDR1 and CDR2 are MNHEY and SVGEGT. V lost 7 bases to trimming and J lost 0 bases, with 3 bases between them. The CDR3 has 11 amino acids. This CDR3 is CASKTNYGYTF. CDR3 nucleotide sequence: TGTGCCAGCAAAACTAACTATGGCTACACCTTC.

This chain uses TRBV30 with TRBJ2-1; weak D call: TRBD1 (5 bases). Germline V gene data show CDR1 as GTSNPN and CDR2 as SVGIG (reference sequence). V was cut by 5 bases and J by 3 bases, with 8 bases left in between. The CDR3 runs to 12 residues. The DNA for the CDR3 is TGTGCCTGGGTTGGACACTACAATGAGCAGTTCTTC. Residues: CAWVGHYNEQFF.